This T cell receptor (beta chain) comes out of a study of shared clonotypes between healthy human individuals. Whole-study findings and limits: Read depth was anticipated to influence clonotype sharing among donors.

This clone was seen only once. No antigen is known for it. The likely explanation is a read error, given a far larger clone one base away. At the DNA level, this CDR3 is encoded by other sequences in the same sample as well. Germline V gives CDR1 SGHRS, CDR2 YFSETQ. The length of the CDR3 is 13 residues. V lost 4 bases and J 4 bases, leaving 11 bases between the germline ends. Sorted subsets were amplified in replicate PCRs using about 210 ng DNA, approximately 30,000 T cell genomes. Assay used: immunoSEQ multiplex PCR; TCRdb lists only in-frame clones, some missing. The top ten hold around 24% of the sample, which has about 100,000 clones, about 63% seen once.

The source of this sequence is a woman aged 30 to 39 in good health. This chain connects TRBV5-1 to TRBJ1-1, with no clear D. The sample comprised memory CD8+ T cells sorted from blood. Subset in this sample: CD45RO+ cells pooled with CCR7-negative TemRA cells. CDR3 amino acids: CASSPTVATEAFF. The CDR3 DNA sequence: TGCGCCAGCAGCCCGACGGTGGCCACTGAAGCTTTCTTT.